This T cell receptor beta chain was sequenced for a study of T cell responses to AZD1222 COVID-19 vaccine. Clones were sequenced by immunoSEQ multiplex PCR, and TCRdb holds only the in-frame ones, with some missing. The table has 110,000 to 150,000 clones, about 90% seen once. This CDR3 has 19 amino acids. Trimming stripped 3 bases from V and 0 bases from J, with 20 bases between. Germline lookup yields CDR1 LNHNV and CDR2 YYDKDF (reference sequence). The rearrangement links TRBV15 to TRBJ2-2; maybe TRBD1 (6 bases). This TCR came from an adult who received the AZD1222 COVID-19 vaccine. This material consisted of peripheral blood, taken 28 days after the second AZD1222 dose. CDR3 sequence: CATSSLDGVTGTNTGELFF. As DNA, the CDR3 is TGTGCCACCAGCAGTCTTGACGGGGTTACAGGGACGAACACCGGGGAGCTGTTTTTT. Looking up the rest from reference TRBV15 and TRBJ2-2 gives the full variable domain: DAMVIQNPRYQVTQFGKPVTLSCSQTLNHNVMYWYQQKSSQAPKLLFHYYDKDFNNEADTPDNFQSRRPNTSFCFLDIRSPGLGDTAMYLCATSSLDGVTGTNTGELFFGEGSRLTVL.